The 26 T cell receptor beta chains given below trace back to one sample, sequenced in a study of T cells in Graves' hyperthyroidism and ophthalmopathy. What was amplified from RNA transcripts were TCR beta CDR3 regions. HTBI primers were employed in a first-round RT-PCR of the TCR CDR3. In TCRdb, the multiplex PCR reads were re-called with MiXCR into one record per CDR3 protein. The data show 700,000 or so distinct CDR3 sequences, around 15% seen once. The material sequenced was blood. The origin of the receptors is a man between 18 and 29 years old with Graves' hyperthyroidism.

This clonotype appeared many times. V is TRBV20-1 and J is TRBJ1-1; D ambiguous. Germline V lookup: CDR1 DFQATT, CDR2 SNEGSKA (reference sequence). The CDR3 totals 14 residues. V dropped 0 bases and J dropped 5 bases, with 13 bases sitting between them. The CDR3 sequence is CSARDWEGGTEAFF. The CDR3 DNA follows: TGCAGTGCTAGAGATTGGGAGGGTGGGACTGAAGCTTTCTTT.

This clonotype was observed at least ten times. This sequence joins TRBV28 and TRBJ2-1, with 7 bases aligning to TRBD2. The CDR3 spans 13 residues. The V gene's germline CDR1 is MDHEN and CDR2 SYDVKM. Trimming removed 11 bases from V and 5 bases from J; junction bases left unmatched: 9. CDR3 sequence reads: CAGRGLLDNEQFF. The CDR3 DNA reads TGTGCCGGACGGGGACTACTGGACAATGAGCAGTTCTTC.

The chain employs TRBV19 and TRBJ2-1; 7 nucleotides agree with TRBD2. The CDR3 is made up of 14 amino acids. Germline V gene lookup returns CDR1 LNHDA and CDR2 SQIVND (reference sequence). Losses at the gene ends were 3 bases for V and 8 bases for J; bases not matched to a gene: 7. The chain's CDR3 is CASSMASGHYEQFF. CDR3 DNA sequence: TGTGCCAGTAGTATGGCTAGCGGTCACTATGAGCAGTTCTTC.

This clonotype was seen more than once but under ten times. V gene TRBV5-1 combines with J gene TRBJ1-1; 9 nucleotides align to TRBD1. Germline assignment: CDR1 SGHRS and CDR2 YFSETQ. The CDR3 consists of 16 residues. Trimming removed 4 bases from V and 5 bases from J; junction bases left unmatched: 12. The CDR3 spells CASSPTGGGLRTEAFF. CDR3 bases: TGCGCCAGCAGCCCGACAGGGGGTGGGCTAAGGACTGAAGCTTTCTTT.

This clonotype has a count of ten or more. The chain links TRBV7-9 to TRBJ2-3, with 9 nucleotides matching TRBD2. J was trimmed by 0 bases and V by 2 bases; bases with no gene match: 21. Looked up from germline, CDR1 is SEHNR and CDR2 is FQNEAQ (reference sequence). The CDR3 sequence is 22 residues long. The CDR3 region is CASSLTSGSPLGREGSTDTQYF. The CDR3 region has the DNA TGTGCCAGCAGCTTAACCTCGGGCAGCCCATTGGGGCGGGAGGGAAGCACAGATACGCAGTATTTT.

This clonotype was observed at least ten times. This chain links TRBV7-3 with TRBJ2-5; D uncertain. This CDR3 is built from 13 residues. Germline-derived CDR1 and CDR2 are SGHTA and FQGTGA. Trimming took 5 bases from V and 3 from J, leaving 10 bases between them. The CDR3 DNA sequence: TGTGCCAGCAGCGGCCGTAGGGAAGAGACCCAGTACTTC. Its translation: CASSGRREETQYF.

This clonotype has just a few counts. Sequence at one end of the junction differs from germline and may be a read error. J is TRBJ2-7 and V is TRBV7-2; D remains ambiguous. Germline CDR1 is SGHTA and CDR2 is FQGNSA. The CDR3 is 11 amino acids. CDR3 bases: TGTGCCAGCAGCTCAAACTACGCGCAGTACTTC. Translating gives CASSSNYAQYF.

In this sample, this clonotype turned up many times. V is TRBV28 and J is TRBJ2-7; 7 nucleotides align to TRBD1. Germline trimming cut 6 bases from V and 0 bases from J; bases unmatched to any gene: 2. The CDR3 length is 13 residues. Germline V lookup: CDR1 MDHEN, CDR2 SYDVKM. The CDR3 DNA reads TGTGCCAGCAGCCGGGACAGCTCCTACGAGCAGTACTTC. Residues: CASSRDSSYEQYF.

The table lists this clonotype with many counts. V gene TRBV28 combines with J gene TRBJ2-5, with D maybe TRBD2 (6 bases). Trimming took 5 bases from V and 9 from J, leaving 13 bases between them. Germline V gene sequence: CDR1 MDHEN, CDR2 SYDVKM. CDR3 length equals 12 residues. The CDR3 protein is CASSTLGLPQYF. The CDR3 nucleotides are TGTGCCAGCAGTACGCTGGGACTGCCCCAGTACTTC.

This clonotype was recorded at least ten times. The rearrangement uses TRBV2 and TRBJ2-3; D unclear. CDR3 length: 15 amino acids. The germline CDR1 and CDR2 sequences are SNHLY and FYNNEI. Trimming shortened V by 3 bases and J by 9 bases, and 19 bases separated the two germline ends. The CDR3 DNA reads TGTGCCAGCAGTGACGGAGCCCAGATGATTGAGACGCAGTATTTT. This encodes CASSDGAQMIETQYF.

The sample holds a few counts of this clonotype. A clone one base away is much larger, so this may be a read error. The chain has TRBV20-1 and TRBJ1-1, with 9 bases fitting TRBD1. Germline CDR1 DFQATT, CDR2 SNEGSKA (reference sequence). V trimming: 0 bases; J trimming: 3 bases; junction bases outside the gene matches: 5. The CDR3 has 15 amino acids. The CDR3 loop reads CSARDQWTGDTEAFF. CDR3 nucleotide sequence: TGCAGTGCTAGAGATCAGTGGACAGGGGACACTGAAGCTTTCTTT.

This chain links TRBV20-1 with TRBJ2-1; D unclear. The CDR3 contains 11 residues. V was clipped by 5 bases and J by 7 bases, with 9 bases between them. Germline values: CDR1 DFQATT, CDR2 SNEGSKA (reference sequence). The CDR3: CSAAPGNEQFF. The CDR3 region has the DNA TGCAGTGCTGCCCCTGGGAATGAGCAGTTCTTC.

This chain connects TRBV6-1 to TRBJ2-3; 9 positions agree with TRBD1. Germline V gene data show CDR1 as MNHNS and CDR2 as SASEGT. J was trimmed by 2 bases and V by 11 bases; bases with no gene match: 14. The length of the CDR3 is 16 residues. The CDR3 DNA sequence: TGTGCCCCCGTAAGCGGACAGGGGACTCTCACAGATACGCAGTATTTT. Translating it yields CAPVSGQGTLTDTQYF.

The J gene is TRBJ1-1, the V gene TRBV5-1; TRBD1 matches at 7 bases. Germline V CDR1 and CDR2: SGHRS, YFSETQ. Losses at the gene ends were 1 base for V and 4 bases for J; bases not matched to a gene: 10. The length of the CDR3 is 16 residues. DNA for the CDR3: TGCGCCAGCAGCTTGCGGGGGGGACAGTTCGGCACTGAAGCTTTCTTT. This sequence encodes CASSLRGGQFGTEAFF.

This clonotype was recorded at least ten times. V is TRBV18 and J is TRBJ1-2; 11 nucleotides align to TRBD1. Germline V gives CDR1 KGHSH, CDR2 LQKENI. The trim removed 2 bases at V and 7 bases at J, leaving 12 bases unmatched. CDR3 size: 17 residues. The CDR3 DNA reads TGTGCCAGCTCACCAATAGGGACAGGGGGTCCTGCGAGTGGCTACACCTTC. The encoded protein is CASSPIGTGGPASGYTF. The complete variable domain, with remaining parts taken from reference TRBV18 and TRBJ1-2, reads NAGVMQNPRHLVRRRGQEARLRCSPMKGHSHVYWYRQLPEEGLKFMVYLQKENIIDESGMPKERFSAEFPKEGPSILRIQQVVRGDSAAYFCASSPIGTGGPASGYTFGSGTRLTVV.

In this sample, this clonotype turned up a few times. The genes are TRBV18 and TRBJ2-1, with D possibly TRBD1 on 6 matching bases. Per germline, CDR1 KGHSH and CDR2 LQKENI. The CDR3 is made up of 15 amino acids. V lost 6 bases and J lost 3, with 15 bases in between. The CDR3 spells CASSPEKGGYNEQFF. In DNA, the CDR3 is TGTGCCAGCTCCCCCGAGAAAGGGGGCTACAATGAGCAGTTCTTC.

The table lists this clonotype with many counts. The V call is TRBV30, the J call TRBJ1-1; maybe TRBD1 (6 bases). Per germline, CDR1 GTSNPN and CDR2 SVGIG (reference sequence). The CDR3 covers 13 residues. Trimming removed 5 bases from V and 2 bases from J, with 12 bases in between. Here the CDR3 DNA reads TGTGCCTGGCTGGGGACACTCAACACTGAAGCTTTCTTT. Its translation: CAWLGTLNTEAFF.

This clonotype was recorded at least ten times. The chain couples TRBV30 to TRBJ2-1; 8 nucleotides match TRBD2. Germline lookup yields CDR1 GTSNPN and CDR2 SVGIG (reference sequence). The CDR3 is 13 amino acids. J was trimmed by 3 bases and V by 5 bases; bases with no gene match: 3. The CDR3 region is CAWGGRLYNEQFF. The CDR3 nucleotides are TGTGCCTGGGGCGGGAGGCTCTACAATGAGCAGTTCTTC.

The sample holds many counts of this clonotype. The CDR3 here is CSARRNEQYF. Written as DNA, the CDR3 is TGCAGTGCTAGAAGGAACGAGCAGTACTTC. J is TRBJ2-7 and V is TRBV20-1; no firm D call. The CDR3 length is 10 residues. V lost 2 bases, J lost 5 bases, and 4 bases lay in between. In germline, CDR1 is DFQATT, CDR2 SNEGSKA (reference sequence).

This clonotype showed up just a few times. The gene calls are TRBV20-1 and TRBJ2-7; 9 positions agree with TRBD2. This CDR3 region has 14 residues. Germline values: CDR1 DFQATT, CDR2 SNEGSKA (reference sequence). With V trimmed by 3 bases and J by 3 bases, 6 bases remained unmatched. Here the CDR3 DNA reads TGCAGTGCTAGGGACCTAGCGGGACACTACGAGCAGTACTTC. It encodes CSARDLAGHYEQYF.

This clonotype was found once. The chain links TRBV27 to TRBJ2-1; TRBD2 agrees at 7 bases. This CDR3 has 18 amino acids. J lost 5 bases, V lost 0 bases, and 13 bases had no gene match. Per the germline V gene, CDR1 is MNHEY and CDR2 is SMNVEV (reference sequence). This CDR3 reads CASSLSLGRLAVNNEQFF. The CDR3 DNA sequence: TGTGCCAGCAGTTTATCTCTCGGGCGCCTAGCGGTCAACAATGAGCAGTTCTTC.

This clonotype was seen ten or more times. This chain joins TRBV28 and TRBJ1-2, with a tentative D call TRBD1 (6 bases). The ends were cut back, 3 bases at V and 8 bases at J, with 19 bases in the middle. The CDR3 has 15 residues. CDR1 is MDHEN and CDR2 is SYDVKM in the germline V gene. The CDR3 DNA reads TGTGCCAGCAGTTTCCTAAGCAGGGGAGCCGGAGGCTACACCTTC. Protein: CASSFLSRGAGGYTF.

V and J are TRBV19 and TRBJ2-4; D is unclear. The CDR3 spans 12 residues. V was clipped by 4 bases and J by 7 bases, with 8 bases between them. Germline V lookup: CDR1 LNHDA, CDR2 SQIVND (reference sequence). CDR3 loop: CASSTSDNIQYF. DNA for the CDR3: TGTGCCAGTAGTACAAGCGATAACATTCAGTACTTC.

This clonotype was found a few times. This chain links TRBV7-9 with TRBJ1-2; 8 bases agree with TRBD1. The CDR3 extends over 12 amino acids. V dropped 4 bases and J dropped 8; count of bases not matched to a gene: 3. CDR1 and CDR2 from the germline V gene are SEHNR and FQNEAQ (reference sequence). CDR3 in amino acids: CASSSTGEGYTF. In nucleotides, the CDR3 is TGTGCCAGCAGCTCGACAGGGGAAGGCTACACCTTC.

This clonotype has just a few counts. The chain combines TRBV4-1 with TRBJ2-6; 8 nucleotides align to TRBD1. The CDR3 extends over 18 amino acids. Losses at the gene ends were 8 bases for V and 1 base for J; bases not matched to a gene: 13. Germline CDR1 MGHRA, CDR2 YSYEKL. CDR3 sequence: CASGRQGKNPSGANVLTF. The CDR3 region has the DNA TGCGCCAGCGGAAGACAGGGGAAGAACCCATCTGGGGCCAACGTCCTGACTTTC.

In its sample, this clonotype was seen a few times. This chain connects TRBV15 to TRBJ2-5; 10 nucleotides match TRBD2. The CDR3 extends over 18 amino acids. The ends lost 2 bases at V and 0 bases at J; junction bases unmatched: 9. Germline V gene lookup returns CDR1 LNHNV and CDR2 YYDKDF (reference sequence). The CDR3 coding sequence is TGTGCCACCAGCAGACTACTCGGACTAGCGGCGTACCAAGAGACCCAGTACTTC. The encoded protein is CATSRLLGLAAYQETQYF. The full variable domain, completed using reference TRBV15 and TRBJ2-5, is DAMVIQNPRYQVTQFGKPVTLSCSQTLNHNVMYWYQQKSSQAPKLLFHYYDKDFNNEADTPDNFQSRRPNTSFCFLDIRSPGLGDTAMYLCATSRLLGLAAYQETQYFGPGTRLLVL.